This T cell receptor (beta chain) was retrieved from a study of blood T cell repertoires in COVID-19. Study at large: T cells, B-cell-depleted T cells, or PBMCs supplied cDNA or gDNA.

How the authors handled the data: Reference gene primer amplification yielded estimated nucleated cell counts. Measured with immunoSEQ multiplex PCR; TCRdb has only the in-frame clones, and not every one. From that table come the V and J calls and clone size; the DNA was used to work out D and trimming. The sample lists about 150,000 clones; approximately 81% were seen once. The length of the CDR3 is 15 residues. Germline values: CDR1 KGHSH, CDR2 LQKENI. After removal of 7 bases from V and 5 bases from J, the junction contained 13 bases not matched to a gene. The sample comprised peripheral blood. The chain has TRBV18 and TRBJ1-1; 7 bases are a match to TRBD1. The TCR comes from a human donor in a cohort sampled during active COVID-19. This chain's CDR3 is CASFHQGVLFTEAFF. Here the CDR3 DNA reads TGTGCCAGCTTTCACCAGGGGGTTCTCTTTACTGAAGCTTTCTTT. Using reference TRBV18 and TRBJ1-1 for the parts outside the CDR3, the full variable domain is NAGVMQNPRHLVRRRGQEARLRCSPMKGHSHVYWYRQLPEEGLKFMVYLQKENIIDESGMPKERFSAEFPKEGPSILRIQQVVRGDSAAYFCASFHQGVLFTEAFFGQGTRLTVV.